Each of the 27 T cell receptor beta chains below was sequenced from the same sample in a study of cytomegalovirus exposure and HLA in healthy donors. PCR used 60 Vbeta primers and 13 Jbeta primers. The protocol was immunoSEQ multiplex PCR, while the TCRdb copy is restricted to in-frame clones and leaves out a portion. Of approximately 80,000 clones detected, roughly 64% appear once; the ten largest clones hold about 15%. The sample was PBMCs. The receptors come from a woman aged 40 to 50 in good health and CMV-seropositive.

The V and J genes are TRBV5-8 and TRBJ2-7, with 11 bases lining up with TRBD1. CDR3 length equals 14 residues. Germline V CDR1 and CDR2: SGHTS, YDEGEE. The J segment lost 6 bases and the V segment lost 5 bases, leaving 7 bases of the junction unmatched. Here the CDR3 reads CASSPGTGGGEQYF. DNA of the CDR3: TGTGCCAGCAGTCCCGGGACAGGGGGTGGCGAGCAGTACTTC.

The chain recombines TRBV18 with TRBJ2-5; D is unresolved. Germline CDR1 KGHSH, CDR2 LQKENI. This CDR3 is 12 amino acids long. The ends were cut back, 1 base at V and 3 bases at J, with 3 bases in the middle. The DNA for the CDR3 is TGTGCCAGCTCACCACTTAAAGAGACCCAGTACTTC. Protein: CASSPLKETQYF.

This chain links TRBV13 with TRBJ1-2; D is undetermined. CDR1 PRHDT and CDR2 FYEKMQ come from the germline V gene (reference sequence). Trimming pared 2 bases from V and 2 bases from J, leaving 6 bases between. CDR3 size: 13 residues. The CDR3 is CASSLPENYGYTF. DNA of the CDR3: TGTGCCAGCAGCTTACCAGAAAACTATGGCTACACCTTC.

The genes are TRBV7-8 and TRBJ1-4; the D is unclear. CDR3 length: 14 residues. Germline loops: CDR1 SGHVS, CDR2 FQNEAQ. The V end was cut by 5 bases, the J end by 1 base, with 8 bases between. The CDR3 coding sequence is TGTGCCAGCAGCCCGTCCCGAACTAATGAAAAACTGTTTTTT. Translation gives CASSPSRTNEKLFF.

Only a few counts were recorded for this clone. The V gene is TRBV5-1, the J gene TRBJ1-1; a weak D match, TRBD1 (6 bases). The CDR3 is 16 amino acids. Trimming took off 1 base at V and 0 bases at J, with 13 bases between the two ends. Germline CDR1 is SGHRS and CDR2 is YFSETQ. This CDR3 is CASSLFDRKMNTEAFF. As DNA, the CDR3 is TGCGCCAGCAGCTTGTTCGACAGGAAGATGAACACTGAAGCTTTCTTT.

This sequence joins TRBV11-2 and TRBJ2-5; possibly TRBD1 for D (6 bases). Between the trimmed V and J ends, which lost 4 bases and 5 bases, there was a span of 20 bases. From germline, CDR1 is SGHAT and CDR2 FQNNGV. CDR3 length equals 16 residues. CDR3 loop: CASSSITGFWGETQYF. In DNA form, the CDR3 reads TGTGCCAGCAGCTCTATAACAGGGTTTTGGGGTGAGACCCAGTACTTC.

This chain joins TRBV7-7 and TRBJ2-7, with 10 bases aligning to TRBD1. This CDR3 region has 15 residues. CDR1 and CDR2 from the germline V gene are SSHAT and FNYEAQ (reference sequence). The J segment lost 4 bases and the V segment lost 0 bases, leaving 3 bases of the junction unmatched. This CDR3 reads CASSLATGGTYEQYF. CDR3 coding DNA: TGTGCCAGCAGCTTAGCGACAGGGGGCACTTACGAGCAGTACTTC.

The J gene is TRBJ1-2, the V gene TRBV4-3, with a possible D match to TRBD1 (6 bases). This CDR3 is built from 13 residues. V gave up 4 bases and J gave up 6 bases, with 12 bases separating them. Germline CDR1 is LGHNA and CDR2 is YSLEER. This CDR3 is CASSRRQDHGYTF. DNA for the CDR3: TGCGCCAGCAGCCGCCGACAGGACCATGGCTACACCTTC.

The chain links TRBV4-1 to TRBJ1-5; D uncertain. The CDR3 is 15 amino acids. Looked up from germline, CDR1 is MGHRA and CDR2 is YSYEKL. V was pared by 3 bases and J by 6 bases, with 15 bases between. CDR3 DNA sequence: TGCGCCAGCAGCCAGCAATTCTTAAGCCGTCAGCCCCAGCATTTT. Amino acids: CASSQQFLSRQPQHF.

The chain joins TRBV5-6 to TRBJ2-3; TRBD1 might be the D (5 bases). The CDR3 is 16 amino acids. The germline gives CDR1 SGHDT, CDR2 YYEEEE. V gave up 1 base and J gave up 1 base, with 13 bases separating them. The CDR3: CASSLSRGRGTDTQYF. The CDR3 region has the DNA TGTGCCAGCAGCTTGAGTAGGGGTAGGGGCACAGATACGCAGTATTTT.

The chain is built from TRBV18 and TRBJ2-1, with 7 bases fitting TRBD2. Per germline, CDR1 KGHSH and CDR2 LQKENI. V shed 3 bases, J shed 12 bases, and the junction held 5 bases outside the gene matches. CDR3 size: 12 residues. CDR3 amino acids: CASSPQRDWQFF. The CDR3 nucleotides are TGTGCCAGCTCACCCCAGCGGGACTGGCAGTTCTTC.

The genes are TRBV6-5 and TRBJ1-4; no reliable D call. Per the germline V gene, CDR1 is MNHEY and CDR2 is SVGAGI. With 5 bases removed from V and 3 bases from J, the gap between germline ends came to 13 bases. The CDR3 is 15 residues long. The CDR3 region is CASSTAGKSNEKLFF. Here the CDR3 DNA reads TGTGCCAGCAGTACCGCAGGAAAGTCTAATGAAAAACTGTTTTTT.

V is TRBV11-2 and J is TRBJ1-1, with no clear D. The V end was cut by 1 base, the J end by 10 bases, with 7 bases between. CDR3 length equals 11 residues. Germline V gene lookup returns CDR1 SGHAT and CDR2 FQNNGV. The DNA for the CDR3 is TGTGCCAGCAGCTTAGCCCTCCGAGCTTTCTTT. Its translation is CASSLALRAFF. The full variable domain, in which reference TRBV11-2 and TRBJ1-1 provide the parts outside the CDR3, is EAGVAQSPRYKIIEKRQSVAFWCNPISGHATLYWYQQILGQGPKLLIQFQNNGVVDDSQLPKDRFSAERLKGVDSTLKIQPAKLEDSAVYLCASSLALRAFFGQGTRLTVV.

This chain uses TRBV2 with TRBJ1-4; D remains unclear. Trimming removed 11 bases at V and 8 bases at J, with 12 bases between. The CDR3 contains 11 residues. Germline CDR1 and CDR2: SNHLY and FYNNEI. CDR3 protein: CAGLGWEKLFF. In DNA form, the CDR3 reads TGTGCCGGTCTCGGGTGGGAAAAACTGTTTTTT.

The chain employs TRBV30 and TRBJ1-3; TRBD1 matches at 7 bases. Germline-derived CDR1 and CDR2 are GTSNPN and SVGIG (reference sequence). V shed 3 bases, J shed 4 bases, and the junction held 18 bases outside the gene matches. This CDR3 spans 18 amino acids. Here the CDR3 reads CAWRVRAATGRYGNTIYF. In DNA form, the CDR3 reads TGTGCCTGGAGGGTTCGGGCCGCGACAGGGCGATACGGAAACACCATATATTTT.

The chain employs TRBV10-3 and TRBJ2-3; 11 nucleotides align to TRBD1. The CDR3 is 15 residues long. CDR1 ENHRY and CDR2 SYGVKD come from the germline V gene. The trim removed 6 bases at V and 3 bases at J, leaving 5 bases unmatched. The CDR3 protein is CAISARDRGTDTQYF. CDR3 coding DNA: TGTGCCATCAGCGCCAGGGACAGGGGGACAGATACGCAGTATTTT.

The CDR3 DNA is TGTGCCACGTGGGACAGGGTGAAGTCCAAAAACATTCAGTACTTC. It translates to CATWDRVKSKNIQYF. The chain combines TRBV15 with TRBJ2-4; 9 bases agree with TRBD1. In germline, CDR1 is LNHNV, CDR2 YYDKDF (reference sequence). V shed 9 bases and J 2 bases; nucleotides not matched to a gene: 8. The CDR3 covers 15 residues. Variable domain in full (rest from reference TRBV15 and TRBJ2-4): DAMVIQNPRYQVTQFGKPVTLSCSQTLNHNVMYWYQQKSSQAPKLLFHYYDKDFNNEADTPDNFQSRRPNTSFCFLDIRSPGLGDTAMYLCATWDRVKSKNIQYFGAGTRLSVL.

This clone was detected once. The chain carries TRBV7-9 and TRBJ2-7; a possible D gene is TRBD2 (5 bases). Trimming shortened V by 1 base and J by 4 bases, and 8 bases separated the two germline ends. CDR3 length equals 13 residues. Per germline, CDR1 SEHNR and CDR2 FQNEAQ (reference sequence). The DNA for the CDR3 is TGTGCCAGCAGCTTAGGGGAGCCGTACGAGCAGTACTTC. Protein: CASSLGEPYEQYF.

V gene TRBV15 combines with J gene TRBJ1-1; 9 nucleotides match TRBD1. The CDR3 extends over 14 amino acids. Germline-derived CDR1 and CDR2 are LNHNV and YYDKDF (reference sequence). The V and J ends lost 9 bases and 4 bases, in that order; junction bases with no gene match: 9. The CDR3 loop is CATSRTGDSTEAFF. Written as DNA, the CDR3 is TGTGCCACATCACGGACAGGGGATTCCACTGAAGCTTTCTTT.

The rearrangement joins TRBV30 to TRBJ2-2; 7 nucleotides align to TRBD2. V shed 2 bases and J 2 bases; nucleotides not matched to a gene: 5. Germline values: CDR1 GTSNPN, CDR2 SVGIG (reference sequence). The CDR3 has 15 amino acids. This CDR3 reads CAWSFGGGNTGELFF. DNA of the CDR3: TGTGCCTGGAGTTTTGGCGGGGGAAACACCGGGGAGCTGTTTTTT.

This chain links TRBV4-1 with TRBJ1-2; TRBD1 aligns across 7 bases. The CDR3 contains 15 residues. V shed 3 bases, J shed 8 bases, and the junction held 12 bases outside the gene matches. Per germline, CDR1 MGHRA and CDR2 YSYEKL. CDR3 coding DNA: TGCGCCAGCAGCCACCTAGACAGGGCCCCAGAAGGCTACACCTTC. Translation: CASSHLDRAPEGYTF.

This clone was picked up one time. The CDR3 sequence: CASSLSEGGPRSHEQFF. In nucleotides, the CDR3 is TGCGCCAGCAGCTTGTCGGAGGGAGGCCCGCGGTCCCATGAGCAGTTCTTC. The chain is built from TRBV5-1 and TRBJ2-1, with a possible D match to TRBD2 (6 bases). CDR3 length equals 17 residues. From germline, CDR1 is SGHRS and CDR2 YFSETQ. V lost 1 base and J lost 8, with 22 bases in between.

The chain is built from TRBV7-2 and TRBJ2-1; TRBD2 matches at 7 bases. The CDR3 has 16 amino acids. J gave up 3 bases and V 3 bases, and 8 bases lay outside the gene matches. Germline-derived CDR1 and CDR2 are SGHTA and FQGNSA. This CDR3 reads CASSFPRGGSYNEQFF. The CDR3 DNA follows: TGTGCCAGCAGCTTCCCAAGGGGCGGGAGCTACAATGAGCAGTTCTTC.

This clone was detected a few times. This chain connects TRBV7-8 to TRBJ1-1; a possible D gene is TRBD1 (6 bases). CDR3 length: 15 amino acids. CDR1 is SGHVS and CDR2 is FQNEAQ in the germline V gene. V lost 4 bases and J lost 0, with 12 bases in between. The CDR3 region has the DNA TGTGCCAGCAGCTACAGGGTCGGGATGAACACTGAAGCTTTCTTT. Translated, it gives CASSYRVGMNTEAFF.

The DNA of the CDR3 is TGCGCCAGCAGCTTGATTGCAGGGGGCGATTTATACTACACCTTC. This codes for CASSLIAGGDLYYTF. The chain recombines TRBV5-1 with TRBJ1-2, with 8 bases fitting TRBD1. Germline CDR1 is SGHRS and CDR2 is YFSETQ. The V segment lost 1 base and the J segment 10 bases; nucleotides outside the gene matches: 12. The CDR3 contains 15 residues. Complete variable domain (other parts from reference TRBV5-1 and TRBJ1-2): KAGVTQTPRYLIKTRGQQVTLSCSPISGHRSVSWYQQTPGQGLQFLFEYFSETQRNKGNFPGRFSGRQFSNSRSEMNVSTLELGDSALYLCASSLIAGGDLYYTFGSGTRLTVV.

This chain uses TRBV5-4 with TRBJ2-7; TRBD2 aligns across 10 bases. The ends lost 5 bases at V and 2 bases at J; junction bases unmatched: 7. CDR3 length: 15 residues. CDR1 is SGHNT, CDR2 YYREEE, per germline (reference sequence). The CDR3 bases are TGTGCCAGCAGTTCAACTAGCGGGAATCCCTACGAGCAGTACTTC. This codes for CASSSTSGNPYEQYF.

The chain combines TRBV5-1 with TRBJ2-5; D is undetermined. Germline assignment: CDR1 SGHRS and CDR2 YFSETQ. V lost 0 bases, J lost 5 bases, and 11 bases lay in between. This CDR3 has 14 residues. CDR3 in amino acids: CASSLDGGYETQYF. CDR3 DNA: TGCGCCAGCAGCTTGGATGGCGGATATGAGACCCAGTACTTC. Full variable domain (remainder filled in from reference TRBV5-1 and TRBJ2-5): KAGVTQTPRYLIKTRGQQVTLSCSPISGHRSVSWYQQTPGQGLQFLFEYFSETQRNKGNFPGRFSGRQFSNSRSEMNVSTLELGDSALYLCASSLDGGYETQYFGPGTRLLVL.